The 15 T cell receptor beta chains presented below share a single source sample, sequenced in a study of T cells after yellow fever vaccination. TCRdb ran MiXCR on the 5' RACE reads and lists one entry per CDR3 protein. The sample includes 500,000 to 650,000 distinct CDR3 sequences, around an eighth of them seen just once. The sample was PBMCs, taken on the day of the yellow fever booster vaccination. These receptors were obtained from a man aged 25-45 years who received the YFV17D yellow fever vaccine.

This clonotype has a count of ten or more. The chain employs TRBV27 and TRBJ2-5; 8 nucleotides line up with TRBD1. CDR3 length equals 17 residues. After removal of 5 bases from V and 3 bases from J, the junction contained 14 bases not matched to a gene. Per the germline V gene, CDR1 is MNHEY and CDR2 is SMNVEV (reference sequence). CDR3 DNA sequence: TGTGCCAGCAGTCCATACGTGGACCGGACAGGGAAAGAGACCCAGTACTTC. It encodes CASSPYVDRTGKETQYF.

CDR3 region: CASSRDREPEQYF. The CDR3 bases are TGCGCCAGCAGTCGCGACAGGGAACCCGAGCAGTACTTC. The chain recombines TRBV5-1 with TRBJ2-7, with TRBD1 matching 7 bases. The germline gives CDR1 SGHRS, CDR2 YFSETQ. The V segment lost 5 bases and the J segment 6 bases; nucleotides outside the gene matches: 8. This CDR3 is 13 amino acids long.

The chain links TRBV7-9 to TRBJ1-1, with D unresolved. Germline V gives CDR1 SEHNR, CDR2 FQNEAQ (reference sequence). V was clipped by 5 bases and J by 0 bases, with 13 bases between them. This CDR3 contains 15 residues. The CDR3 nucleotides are TGTGCCAGCAGCCCAGATCTCTATATGAACACTGAAGCTTTCTTT. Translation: CASSPDLYMNTEAFF.

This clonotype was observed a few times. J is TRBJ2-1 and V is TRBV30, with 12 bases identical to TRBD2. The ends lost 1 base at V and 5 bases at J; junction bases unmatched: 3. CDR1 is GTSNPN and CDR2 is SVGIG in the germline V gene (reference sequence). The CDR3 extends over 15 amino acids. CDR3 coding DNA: TGTGCCTGGAGTGGACTAGCGGGAGACAACAATGAGCAGTTCTTC. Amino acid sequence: CAWSGLAGDNNEQFF.

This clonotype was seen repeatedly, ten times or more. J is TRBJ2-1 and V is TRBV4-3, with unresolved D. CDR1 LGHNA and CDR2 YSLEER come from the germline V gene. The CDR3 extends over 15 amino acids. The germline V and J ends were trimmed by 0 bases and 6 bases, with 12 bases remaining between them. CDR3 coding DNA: TGCGCCAGCAGCCAAGATGGGCAGTCGGGCAATGAGCAGTTCTTC. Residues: CASSQDGQSGNEQFF.

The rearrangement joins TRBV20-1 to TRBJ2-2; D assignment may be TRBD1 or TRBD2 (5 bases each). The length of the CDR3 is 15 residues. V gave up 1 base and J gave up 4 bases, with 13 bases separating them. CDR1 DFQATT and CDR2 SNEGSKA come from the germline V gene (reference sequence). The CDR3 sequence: CSARVPNGGTGELFF. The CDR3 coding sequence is TGCAGTGCTAGAGTGCCCAATGGGGGCACCGGGGAGCTGTTTTTT.

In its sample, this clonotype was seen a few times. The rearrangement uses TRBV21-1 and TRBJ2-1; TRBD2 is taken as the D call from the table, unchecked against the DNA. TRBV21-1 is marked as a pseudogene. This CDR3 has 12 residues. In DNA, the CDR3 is TGTGCCAGCGGCCCTAGCGGGAGTTCACCGGGCTTC. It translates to CASGPSGSSPGF.

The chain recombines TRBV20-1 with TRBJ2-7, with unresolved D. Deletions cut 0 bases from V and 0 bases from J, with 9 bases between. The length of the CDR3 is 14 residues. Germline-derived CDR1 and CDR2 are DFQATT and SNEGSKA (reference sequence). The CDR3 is CSARDGQSSYEQYF. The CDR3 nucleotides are TGCAGTGCTAGAGACGGTCAGAGCTCCTACGAGCAGTACTTC.

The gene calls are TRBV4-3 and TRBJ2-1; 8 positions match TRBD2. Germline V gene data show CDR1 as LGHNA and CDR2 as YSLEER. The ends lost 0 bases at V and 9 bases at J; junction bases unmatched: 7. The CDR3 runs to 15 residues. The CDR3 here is CASSQEGGLALEQFF. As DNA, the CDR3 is TGCGCCAGCAGCCAAGAAGGTGGACTAGCCCTTGAGCAGTTCTTC.

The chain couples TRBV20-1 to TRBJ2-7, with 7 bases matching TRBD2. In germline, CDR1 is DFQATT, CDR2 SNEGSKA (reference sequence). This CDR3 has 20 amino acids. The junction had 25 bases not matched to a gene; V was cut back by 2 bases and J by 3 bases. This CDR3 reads CSARTGGSLVTGGRGYEQYF. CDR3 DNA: TGCAGTGCTAGAACCGGCGGGAGTTTAGTAACGGGAGGCCGAGGCTACGAGCAGTACTTC.

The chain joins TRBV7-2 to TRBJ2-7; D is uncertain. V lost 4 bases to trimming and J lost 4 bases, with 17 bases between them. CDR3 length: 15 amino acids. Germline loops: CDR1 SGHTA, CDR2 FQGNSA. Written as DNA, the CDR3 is TGTGCCAGCAGCTACGGACCCCAAGGGAAATACGAGCAGTACTTC. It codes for CASSYGPQGKYEQYF.

The CDR3 sequence is CSASTAAFRDEQFF. Written as DNA, the CDR3 is TGCAGTGCCAGTACTGCAGCGTTTCGAGATGAGCAGTTCTTC. The rearrangement uses TRBV20-1 and TRBJ2-1; D remains unclear. This CDR3 spans 14 amino acids. Deletions cut 6 bases from V and 8 bases from J, with 20 bases between. Germline assignment: CDR1 DFQATT and CDR2 SNEGSKA (reference sequence).

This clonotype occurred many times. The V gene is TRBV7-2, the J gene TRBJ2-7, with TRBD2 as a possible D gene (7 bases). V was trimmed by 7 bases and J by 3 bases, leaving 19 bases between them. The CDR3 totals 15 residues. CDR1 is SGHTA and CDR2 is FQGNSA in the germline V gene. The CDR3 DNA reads TGTGCCAGCACCCGAGGGGGGGCCTTACGCTACGAGCAGTACTTC. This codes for CASTRGGALRYEQYF.

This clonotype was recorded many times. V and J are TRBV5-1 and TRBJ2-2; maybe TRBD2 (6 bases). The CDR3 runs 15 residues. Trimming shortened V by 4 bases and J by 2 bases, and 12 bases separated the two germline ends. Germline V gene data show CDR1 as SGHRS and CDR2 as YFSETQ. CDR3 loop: CASSTGTVNTGELFF. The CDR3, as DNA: TGCGCCAGCAGCACGGGGACTGTCAACACCGGGGAGCTGTTTTTT.

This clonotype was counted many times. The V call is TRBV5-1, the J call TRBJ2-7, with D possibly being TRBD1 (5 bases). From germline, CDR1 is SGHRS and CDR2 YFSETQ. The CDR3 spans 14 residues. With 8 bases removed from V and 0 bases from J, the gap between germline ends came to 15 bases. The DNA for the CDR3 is TGCGCCAGTAGAAAGGACACCAACTCCTACGAGCAGTACTTC. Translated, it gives CASRKDTNSYEQYF.